This T cell receptor beta chain was recovered during a study of cytomegalovirus exposure and HLA in healthy donors. General study points: According to the study, roughly 160 TCR beta chains were cytomegalovirus-associated. The presence/absence work took it that sequencing depth was about the same across donors.

Regarding this clone: Its antigen is still unknown.

PCR employed 60 Vbeta and 13 Jbeta primers. The protocol was immunoSEQ multiplex PCR, while the TCRdb copy is restricted to in-frame clones and leaves out a portion. The sample holds 130,000 or so clones, roughly 79% seen once. The V and J ends lost 5 bases and 6 bases respectively, with 14 bases between them. In germline, CDR1 is MGHRA, CDR2 YSYEKL. The CDR3 extends over 13 amino acids. The chain links TRBV4-1 to TRBJ2-7, with D tentatively TRBD1 (5 bases). The sample was PBMCs. The clonotype comes from a woman aged 40 to 55 in good health and CMV-seronegative. The CDR3 DNA is TGCGCCAGCAGCTACAACGCGGACACCGAGCAGTACTTC. As protein: CASSYNADTEQYF.